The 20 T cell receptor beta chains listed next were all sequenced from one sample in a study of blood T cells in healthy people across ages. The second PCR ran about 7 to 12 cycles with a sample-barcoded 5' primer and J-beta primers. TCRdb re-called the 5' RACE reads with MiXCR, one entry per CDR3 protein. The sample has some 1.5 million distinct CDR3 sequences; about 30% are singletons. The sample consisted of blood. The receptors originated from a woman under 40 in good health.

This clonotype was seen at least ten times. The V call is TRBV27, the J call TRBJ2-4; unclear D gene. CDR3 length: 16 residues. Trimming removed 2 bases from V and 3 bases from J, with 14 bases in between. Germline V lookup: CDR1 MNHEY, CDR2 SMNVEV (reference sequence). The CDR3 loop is CASSLVGPKGKNIQYF. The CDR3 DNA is TGTGCCAGCAGTTTAGTAGGGCCCAAAGGCAAAAACATTCAGTACTTC.

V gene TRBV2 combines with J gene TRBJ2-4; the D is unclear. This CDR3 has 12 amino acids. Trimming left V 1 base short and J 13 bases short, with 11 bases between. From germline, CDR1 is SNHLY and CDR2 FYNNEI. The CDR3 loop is CASSEDGFEQYF. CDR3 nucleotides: TGTGCCAGCAGTGAAGATGGTTTTGAGCAGTACTTC.

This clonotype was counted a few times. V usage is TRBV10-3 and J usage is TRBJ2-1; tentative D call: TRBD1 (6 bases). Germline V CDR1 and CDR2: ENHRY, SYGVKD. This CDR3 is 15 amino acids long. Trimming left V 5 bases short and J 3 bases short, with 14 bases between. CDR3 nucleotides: TGTGCCATCAGTCCCGACAGGTCAATCTACAATGAGCAGTTCTTC. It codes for CAISPDRSIYNEQFF.

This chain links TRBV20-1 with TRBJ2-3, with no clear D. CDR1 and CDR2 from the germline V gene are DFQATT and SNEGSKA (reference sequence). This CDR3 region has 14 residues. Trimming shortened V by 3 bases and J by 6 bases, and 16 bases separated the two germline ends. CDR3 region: CSASELANSDTQYF. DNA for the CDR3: TGCAGTGCTAGTGAATTAGCTAATTCGGATACGCAGTATTTT.

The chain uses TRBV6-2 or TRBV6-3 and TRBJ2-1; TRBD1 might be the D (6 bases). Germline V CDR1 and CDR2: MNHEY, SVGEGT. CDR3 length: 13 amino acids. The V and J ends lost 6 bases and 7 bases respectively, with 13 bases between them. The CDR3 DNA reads TGTGCCAGCAGCCGGACAGCAGGGAATGAGCAGTTCTTC. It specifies CASSRTAGNEQFF.

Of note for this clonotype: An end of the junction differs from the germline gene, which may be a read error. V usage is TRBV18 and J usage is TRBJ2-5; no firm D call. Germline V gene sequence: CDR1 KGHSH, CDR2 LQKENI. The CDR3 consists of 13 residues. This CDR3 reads CAGSPPSVGTQYF. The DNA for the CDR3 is TGTGCCGGCTCACCACCCTCCGTTGGGACCCAGTACTTC.

This CDR3 reads CSARGDGTNQPQHF. In DNA form, the CDR3 reads TGCAGTGCTAGAGGGGACGGAACGAATCAGCCCCAGCATTTT. The chain uses TRBV20-1 and TRBJ1-5, with D tentatively TRBD1 (5 bases). The CDR3 sequence is 14 residues long. Germline values: CDR1 DFQATT, CDR2 SNEGSKA (reference sequence). V gave up 1 base and J gave up 4 bases, with 11 bases separating them.

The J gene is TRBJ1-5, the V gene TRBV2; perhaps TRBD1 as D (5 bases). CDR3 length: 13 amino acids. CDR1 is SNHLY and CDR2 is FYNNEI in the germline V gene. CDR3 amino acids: CASQLGGRQPQHF. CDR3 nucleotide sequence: TGTGCGAGTCAATTGGGGGGAAGGCAGCCCCAGCATTTT.

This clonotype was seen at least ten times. This CDR3 is CSVAPRTGTSEQFF. In DNA form, the CDR3 reads TGCAGCGTCGCGCCGAGGACAGGGACGAGTGAGCAGTTCTTC. This chain connects TRBV29-1 to TRBJ2-1, with 8 bases lining up with TRBD1. Germline trimming cut 6 bases from V and 9 bases from J; bases unmatched to any gene: 13. The CDR3 runs 14 residues. Germline CDR1 SQVTM, CDR2 ANQGSEA.

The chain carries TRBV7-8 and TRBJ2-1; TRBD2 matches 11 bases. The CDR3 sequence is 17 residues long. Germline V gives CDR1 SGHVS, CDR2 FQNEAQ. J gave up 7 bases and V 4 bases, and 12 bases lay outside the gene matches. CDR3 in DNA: TGTGCCAGCAGCTCGGCAAATAGCGGGAGGGCGGGGAATGAGCAGTTCTTC. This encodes CASSSANSGRAGNEQFF.

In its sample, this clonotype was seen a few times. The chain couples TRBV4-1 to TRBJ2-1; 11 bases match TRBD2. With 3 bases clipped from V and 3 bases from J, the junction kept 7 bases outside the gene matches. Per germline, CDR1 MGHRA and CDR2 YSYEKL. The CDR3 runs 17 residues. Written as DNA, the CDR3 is TGCGCCAGCAGCCAGACCCCCGGGACTAGCGGCTACAATGAGCAGTTCTTC. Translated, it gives CASSQTPGTSGYNEQFF.

The CDR3 coding sequence is TGTGCCAGCAGTTCCTGGGTGGCAGGTGGTCGCGGGGAGCTGTTTTTT. Protein sequence: CASSSWVAGGRGELFF. V is TRBV27 and J is TRBJ2-2; D is unclear. Trimming took 4 bases from V and 7 from J, leaving 19 bases between them. In germline, CDR1 is MNHEY, CDR2 SMNVEV (reference sequence). This CDR3 contains 16 residues.

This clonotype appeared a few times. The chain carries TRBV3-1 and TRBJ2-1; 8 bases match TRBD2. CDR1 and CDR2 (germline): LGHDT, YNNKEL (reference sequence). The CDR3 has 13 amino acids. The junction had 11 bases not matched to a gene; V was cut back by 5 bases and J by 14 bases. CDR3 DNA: TGTGCCAGCAGCTCTCCGGGACTAGAAAGAGAGTTCTTC. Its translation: CASSSPGLEREFF.

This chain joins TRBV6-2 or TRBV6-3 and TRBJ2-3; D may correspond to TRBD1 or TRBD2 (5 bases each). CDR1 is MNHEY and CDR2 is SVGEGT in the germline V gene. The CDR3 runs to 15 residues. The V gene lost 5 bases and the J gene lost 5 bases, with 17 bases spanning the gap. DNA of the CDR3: TGTGCCAGCAGTAACCGGGACCACCCAAAAGATACGCAGTATTTT. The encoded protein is CASSNRDHPKDTQYF.

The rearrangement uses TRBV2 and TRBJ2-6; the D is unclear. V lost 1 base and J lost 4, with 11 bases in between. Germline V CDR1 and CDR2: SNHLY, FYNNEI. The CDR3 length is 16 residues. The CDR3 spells CASSEVVVSGANVLTF. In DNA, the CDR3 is TGTGCCAGCAGTGAAGTTGTGGTGTCCGGGGCCAACGTCCTGACTTTC.

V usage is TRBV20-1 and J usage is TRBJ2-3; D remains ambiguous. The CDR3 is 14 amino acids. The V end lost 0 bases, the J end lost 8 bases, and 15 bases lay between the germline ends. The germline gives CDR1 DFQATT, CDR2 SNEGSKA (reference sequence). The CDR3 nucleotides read TGCAGTGCTAGAGATCCGTTGCTCTTCCGTACGCAGTATTTT. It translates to CSARDPLLFRTQYF.

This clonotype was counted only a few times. For the CDR3, the DNA is TGTGCCAGCAGCAAGAACCGACAGGGAGCAACTAATGAAAAACTGTTTTTT. It specifies CASSKNRQGATNEKLFF. V usage is TRBV5-5 and J usage is TRBJ1-4; TRBD1 matches at 7 bases. Germline values: CDR1 SGHKS, CDR2 YYEKEE (reference sequence). This CDR3 is 17 amino acids long. The V and J ends lost 4 bases and 0 bases, in that order; junction bases with no gene match: 9.

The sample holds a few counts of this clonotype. CDR3 DNA sequence: TGTGCCAGTACCCCTAGGGGAACTGAAGCTTTCTTT. It codes for CASTPRGTEAFF. The chain is built from TRBV28 and TRBJ1-1; maybe TRBD1 (5 bases). Germline V gives CDR1 MDHEN, CDR2 SYDVKM. This CDR3 spans 12 amino acids. The ends were cut back, 9 bases at V and 5 bases at J, with 13 bases in the middle.

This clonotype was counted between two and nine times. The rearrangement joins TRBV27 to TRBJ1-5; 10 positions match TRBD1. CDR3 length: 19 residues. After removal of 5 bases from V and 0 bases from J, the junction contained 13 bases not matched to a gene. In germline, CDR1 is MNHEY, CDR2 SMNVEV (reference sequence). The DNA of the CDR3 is TGTGCCAGCAGTCGATGGGGAGGGACAGGGGTTAGTAGCAATCAGCCCCAGCATTTT. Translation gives CASSRWGGTGVSSNQPQHF.

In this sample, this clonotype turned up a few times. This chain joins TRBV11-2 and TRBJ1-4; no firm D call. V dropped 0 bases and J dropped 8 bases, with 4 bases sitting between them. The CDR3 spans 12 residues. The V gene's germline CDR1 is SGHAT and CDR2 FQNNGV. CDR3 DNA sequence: TGTGCCAGCAGCTTAGACACCGAAAAACTGTTTTTT. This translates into CASSLDTEKLFF.